This note documents a single TCR beta chain sequence. The sample comes from a study of cytomegalovirus exposure and HLA in healthy donors. Some clones are missing from TCRdb's copy, which holds only in-frame ones; the method was immunoSEQ multiplex PCR. Seen here are 300,000 or so clones, around 90% observed once, and the top ten hold around 0.88%. The CDR3 extends over 13 amino acids. V was trimmed by 6 bases and J by 6 bases, leaving 15 bases between them. Germline V CDR1 and CDR2: SNHLY, FYNNEI. V is TRBV2 and J is TRBJ2-7; D is perhaps TRBD1 (6 bases). The TCR was taken from a man aged 25 to 40 in good health and CMV-seronegative. Sequenced input: PBMCs. The CDR3 region is CASSNTGSSEQYF. CDR3 sequence (DNA): TGTGCCAGCAGCAACACAGGGTCCAGCGAGCAGTACTTC.